This TCR beta chain was identified in a study of memory CD4+ T cells and cytomegalovirus serostatus. The method was immunoSEQ multiplex PCR; TCRdb's version includes in-frame clones alone and lacks a portion of them. Counted here are some 46,000 clones, around 77% occurring once; the ten biggest clones make up approximately 0.6%. Germline CDR1 and CDR2: LGHNA and YSLEER. The length of the CDR3 is 16 residues. V shed 0 bases and J shed 4 bases, with 12 bases lying between them. Single viable CD3+CD4+CD8-CD45RO+ cells were sorted as the memory CD4+ T cells. Positive selection with CD4 microbeads enriched total CD4+ T cells.

The clonotype was recovered from an adult in good health and CMV-seronegative. This sequence joins TRBV4-3 and TRBJ2-2; weak D call: TRBD1 (5 bases). The specimen was memory CD4+ T cells from blood. This CDR3 is CASSQDAGISTGELFF. The CDR3 DNA follows: TGCGCCAGCAGCCAAGATGCAGGGATTAGCACCGGGGAGCTGTTTTTT.